The rows below give T cell receptor beta chains drawn from one sample of a study of neoadjuvant nivolumab and ipilimumab in lung cancer. Measured with immunoSEQ multiplex PCR; TCRdb has only the in-frame clones, and not every one. The profile shows fewer than 30,000 clones, 82% of them singletons. The material sequenced was tumor tissue, taken after neoadjuvant nivolumab, alone or with ipilimumab, at or shortly before surgery. These receptors were collected from an adult with non-small cell lung cancer. The conserved cysteine and the conserved F or W are not part of the CDR3 here. The order of the fields is clone size, V gene, CDR3 protein. Not every row has a clone size; where given, it reads once, few, many or a size class.

NA	TRBV5-6	ASSRLLTSYNEQF
NA	TRBV30	AWSREAVSGADTQY
NA	TRBV19	ASSISPPGFEQY
once	TRBV6-6	ASSYSAPSSGNTIY
NA	TRBV2	ASRDTYTGTGPDYGYT
NA	TRBV12-5	ASGLLQETQY
NA	TRBV7-2	ASNGGTREY
NA	TRBV30	AWSHTSTEAF
NA	TRBV10-3	AISDSSGSSYEQY
NA	TRBV7-9	ASSLGMTVGQLGYT
NA	TRBV7-9	ASSLVRNTDTQY